This entry lists 30 T cell receptor beta chains sequenced from one sample in a study of cytomegalovirus exposure and HLA in healthy donors (dated by TCRdb to between 2016 and 2019). The method was the immunoSEQ multiplex PCR assay. A mixture of 60 forward primers for TCR Vbeta segments and 13 reverse primers for TCR Jbeta segments was used in the multiplex PCR. TCRdb provides this immuneACCESS table in a form limited to in-frame rearrangements. Some clones are lacking; in checked studies, under half of them reflect an unresolved V gene, and why the rest are absent is not known. The sample includes 80,000 to 130,000 clones, with about 68% observed a single time. Of the sample, around an eighth falls within the top ten clones. Sequenced sample: PBMCs. The receptors originated from a male donor in good health and CMV-seropositive.

A few counts support this clone. The rearrangement links TRBV2 to TRBJ1-2; D is unclear. Trimming pared 4 bases from V and 6 bases from J, leaving 12 bases between. The germline CDR1 and CDR2 sequences are SNHLY and FYNNEI. The CDR3 has 13 residues. In DNA, the CDR3 is TGTGCCAGCAGTGTAGAGTCATTAGATGGCTACACCTTC. It translates to CASSVESLDGYTF.

The rearrangement uses TRBV5-4 and TRBJ2-3; the match to TRBD1 covers 7 bases. The length of the CDR3 is 16 residues. Germline CDR1 reads SGHNT; CDR2 reads YYREEE (reference sequence). The trim removed 3 bases at V and 0 bases at J, leaving 7 bases unmatched. The CDR3 loop reads CASSSGTVPSTDTQYF. The DNA for the CDR3 is TGTGCCAGCAGCTCAGGGACAGTGCCTAGCACAGATACGCAGTATTTT.

The rearrangement links TRBV15 to TRBJ2-5; no firm D call. V lost 1 base, J lost 4 bases, and 16 bases lay in between. This CDR3 has 16 residues. CDR1 LNHNV and CDR2 YYDKDF come from the germline V gene (reference sequence). The CDR3 sequence is CATSRALRSIVETQYF. Here the CDR3 DNA reads TGTGCCACCAGCAGAGCCTTGAGGAGCATTGTAGAGACCCAGTACTTC.

This chain links TRBV6-1 with TRBJ2-5; 8 positions match TRBD1. The V segment lost 8 bases and the J segment 5 bases; nucleotides outside the gene matches: 7. Germline values: CDR1 MNHNS, CDR2 SASEGT. The CDR3 spans 13 residues. Written as DNA, the CDR3 is TGTGCCAGCCCCCGGACAGGGTCTGAGACCCAGTACTTC. The encoded protein is CASPRTGSETQYF.

The chain carries TRBV27 and TRBJ2-5; 8 nucleotides match TRBD1. V shed 4 bases and J 5 bases; nucleotides not matched to a gene: 9. The CDR3 is 15 amino acids. Germline V lookup: CDR1 MNHEY, CDR2 SMNVEV (reference sequence). The DNA for the CDR3 is TGTGCCAGCAGTTCGTCGACAGGGGCCTGGGAGACCCAGTACTTC. This encodes CASSSSTGAWETQYF.

The chain employs TRBV29-1 and TRBJ1-2; 8 bases are a match to TRBD1. Trimming took 4 bases from V and 7 from J; bases not matched to a gene: 8. Germline V gene lookup returns CDR1 SQVTM and CDR2 ANQGSEA. The CDR3 consists of 13 residues. CDR3 nucleotide sequence: TGCAGCGTTGTGGCCAGGGGGCAGGTTGGCTACACCTTC. It is translated as CSVVARGQVGYTF.

V is TRBV7-2 and J is TRBJ2-5, with D possibly matching TRBD1 (5 bases). This CDR3 spans 14 amino acids. Germline V CDR1 and CDR2: SGHTA, FQGNSA. Trimming left V 8 bases short and J 3 bases short, with 16 bases between. The CDR3 coding sequence is TGTGCCAGCGGTCAGCAGGGAAATAAAGAGACCCAGTACTTC. Translation: CASGQQGNKETQYF.

As concerns this clone: Relative to the germline gene, one junction end is altered; a read error may explain this. This sequence joins TRBV7-7 and TRBJ2-3; no definite D call. Germline CDR1 and CDR2: SSHAT and FNYEAQ (reference sequence). The length of the CDR3 is 11 residues. The CDR3 protein is CASSFGPSPFF. The CDR3 coding sequence is TGTGCTAGCAGCTTTGGGCCGTCCCCTTTTTTC. Full variable domain (rest looked up from reference TRBV7-7 and TRBJ2-3): GAGVSQSPRYKVTKRGQDVTLRCDPISSHATLYWYQQALGQGPEFLTYFNYEAQPDKSGLPSDRFSAERPEGSISTLTIQRTEQRDSAMYRCASSFGPSPFFGPGTRLTVL.

The chain joins TRBV5-1 to TRBJ2-2, with a weak D call TRBD1 (6 bases). This CDR3 region has 14 residues. Trimming took off 6 bases at V and 5 bases at J, with 14 bases between the two ends. Germline lookup yields CDR1 SGHRS and CDR2 YFSETQ. DNA of the CDR3: TGCGCCAGCACGGGGCAGGGGTGGACCGGGGAGCTGTTTTTT. Its protein is CASTGQGWTGELFF.

The V call is TRBV25-1, the J call TRBJ2-1; 9 bases fit TRBD1. CDR3 length: 15 amino acids. The junction had 4 bases not matched to a gene; V was cut back by 2 bases and J by 5 bases. The germline V gene has CDR1 MGHDK and CDR2 SYGVNS. DNA of the CDR3: TGTGCCAGCAGTGAACGGGACAGGGCAAACAATGAGCAGTTCTTC. It codes for CASSERDRANNEQFF.

The gene calls are TRBV7-9 and TRBJ2-5, with D uncertain. Germline-derived CDR1 and CDR2 are SEHNR and FQNEAQ (reference sequence). The CDR3 totals 11 residues. With 5 bases removed from V and 5 bases from J, the gap between germline ends came to 6 bases. CDR3 in DNA: TGTGCCAGCAGCAGCATGGAGACCCAGTACTTC. This codes for CASSSMETQYF.

The gene calls are TRBV30 and TRBJ2-2; weak D call: TRBD1 (6 bases). V was cut by 3 bases and J by 7 bases, with 18 bases left in between. Germline V gene lookup returns CDR1 GTSNPN and CDR2 SVGIG (reference sequence). The CDR3 extends over 15 amino acids. CDR3 sequence reads: CAWSALGQSGGELFF. CDR3 in DNA: TGTGCCTGGAGCGCACTTGGACAGTCCGGCGGGGAGCTGTTTTTT.

J is TRBJ2-1 and V is TRBV7-2; the D gene is possibly TRBD2 (6 bases). The germline V and J ends were trimmed by 1 base and 10 bases, with 14 bases remaining between them. CDR1 and CDR2 from the germline V gene are SGHTA and FQGNSA. The CDR3 is 14 residues long. The CDR3 loop reads CASSLGDLAQEQFF. The CDR3 nucleotides are TGTGCCAGCAGCTTAGGGGACCTAGCGCAAGAGCAGTTCTTC.

Concerning this clone: This same CDR3 is encoded by further DNA sequences in the sample. This chain connects TRBV19 to TRBJ2-7; a possible D gene is TRBD2 (5 bases). V lost 5 bases to trimming and J lost 1 base, with 6 bases between them. CDR3 length: 12 residues. Germline V gives CDR1 LNHDA, CDR2 SQIVND (reference sequence). The CDR3 here is CASSSGSYEQYF. Here the CDR3 DNA reads TGTGCCAGTAGTTCGGGGTCCTACGAGCAGTACTTC. Combining the CDR3 with reference TRBV19 and TRBJ2-7 gives the whole variable domain DGGITQSPKYLFRKEGQNVTLSCEQNLNHDAMYWYRQDPGQGLRLIYYSQIVNDFQKGDIAEGYSVSREKKESFPLTVTSAQKNPTAFYLCASSSGSYEQYFGPGTRLTVT.

Only one count was recorded for this clone. The V gene is TRBV9, the J gene TRBJ2-1; 7 nucleotides align to TRBD2. This CDR3 comprises 16 residues. V gave up 0 bases and J gave up 7 bases; unmatched junction bases: 10. CDR1 and CDR2 (germline): SGDLS, YYNGEE. CDR3 coding DNA: TGTGCCAGCAGCGTAGGGGGCGGGGGTGGATTTAATGAGCAGTTCTTC. Translated: CASSVGGGGGFNEQFF. Using reference TRBV9 and TRBJ2-1 for the parts outside the CDR3, the full variable domain is DSGVTQTPKHLITATGQRVTLRCSPRSGDLSVYWYQQSLDQGLQFLIQYYNGEERAKGNILERFSAQQFPDLHSELNLSSLELGDSALYFCASSVGGGGGFNEQFFGPGTRLTVL.

The chain is built from TRBV19 and TRBJ1-2, with 7 nucleotides matching TRBD1. V was clipped by 6 bases and J by 2 bases; unmatched bases: 6. CDR1 is LNHDA and CDR2 is SQIVND in the germline V gene (reference sequence). The CDR3 runs to 14 residues. The CDR3 protein is CASRTTGTNYGYTF. In DNA, the CDR3 is TGTGCCAGTAGGACGACAGGGACCAACTATGGCTACACCTTC.

Points on this clone: This sample also contains other DNA sequences that code for the same CDR3. J is TRBJ1-1 and V is TRBV7-2; D unresolved. The germline V gene encodes CDR1 SGHTA and CDR2 FQGNSA. The CDR3 consists of 13 residues. Trimming removed 1 base at V and 1 base at J, with 4 bases between. The CDR3 sequence: CASSLGRNTEAFF. The CDR3 DNA follows: TGTGCCAGCAGCTTAGGCAGGAACACTGAAGCTTTCTTT.

The CDR3 region is CASSLARYGQSSRSNQPQHF. The DNA for the CDR3 is TGTGCCAGCAGCTTAGCGCGTTATGGGCAGTCGAGTAGAAGCAATCAGCCCCAGCATTTT. V and J are TRBV7-2 and TRBJ1-5; D is unresolved. Germline CDR1 reads SGHTA; CDR2 reads FQGNSA. CDR3 length: 20 residues. V was shortened by 0 bases and J by 1 base, with 22 bases between the two germline ends.

V is TRBV5-1 and J is TRBJ1-2; D gene ambiguous. V was pared by 0 bases and J by 6 bases, with 9 bases between. CDR3 length: 13 amino acids. Germline-derived CDR1 and CDR2 are SGHRS and YFSETQ. CDR3 in amino acids: CASSLDGQDGYTF. Here the CDR3 DNA reads TGCGCCAGCAGCTTGGACGGTCAGGATGGCTACACCTTC.

The V and J genes are TRBV10-3 and TRBJ2-2, with D tentatively TRBD1 (6 bases). The CDR3 covers 17 residues. Germline CDR1 ENHRY, CDR2 SYGVKD. V was trimmed by 6 bases and J by 4 bases, leaving 21 bases between them. Here the CDR3 DNA reads TGTGCCATCAGAAGAAAAGGGGGTTCCCAACCCACCGGGGAGCTGTTTTTT. This gives the protein CAIRRKGGSQPTGELFF.

This chain connects TRBV5-1 to TRBJ2-2, with TRBD1 matching over 8 bases. Trimming took 0 bases from V and 6 from J; bases not matched to a gene: 10. Germline V gene sequence: CDR1 SGHRS, CDR2 YFSETQ. The CDR3 is 17 residues long. The chain's CDR3 is CASSLGPGRGRAGELFF. The CDR3 region has the DNA TGCGCCAGCAGCTTGGGGCCGGGCAGGGGGCGTGCCGGGGAGCTGTTTTTT.

The rearrangement links TRBV21-1 to TRBJ2-5; the listed D gene, TRBD1, was not tested against the DNA. TRBV21-1 corresponds to a pseudogene. This CDR3 spans 20 amino acids. CDR3 in DNA: TGTGCCAGCAGCAAAGGGGATAGACTGCAGGGATGTGTGGGCCAAGAGACCCAGTACTTC. Protein product: CASSKGDRLQGCVGQETQYF.

This clone occurred a few times. The genes are TRBV10-1 and TRBJ2-2, with D tentatively TRBD1 (6 bases). The germline V gene encodes CDR1 WNHNN and CDR2 SYGVQD (reference sequence). The CDR3 spans 14 residues. The V end was cut by 9 bases, the J end by 7 bases, with 18 bases between. DNA of the CDR3: TGCGCCAGTTCTTCAGGGGCGGCTAACGGGGAGCTGTTTTTT. Residues: CASSSGAANGELFF.

V gene TRBV2 combines with J gene TRBJ2-5; TRBD1 aligns across 10 bases. The CDR3 runs to 15 residues. Trimming cost V 4 bases and J 4 bases; bases outside gene matches: 6. Per germline, CDR1 SNHLY and CDR2 FYNNEI. CDR3 DNA sequence: TGTGCCAGCAGTGCCATTCGGACAGGGGGAGAGACCCAGTACTTC. Its protein product is CASSAIRTGGETQYF.

The chain links TRBV2 to TRBJ1-2; 10 positions match TRBD1. Trimming cost V 5 bases and J 4 bases; bases outside gene matches: 4. This CDR3 has 14 residues. Germline-derived CDR1 and CDR2 are SNHLY and FYNNEI. This CDR3 is CASSPGTGVYGYTF. The CDR3 region has the DNA TGTGCCAGCAGTCCCGGGACAGGGGTCTATGGCTACACCTTC.

Regarding this clone: The junction departs from the called germline gene at one end, perhaps through a read error. This chain links TRBV7-9 with TRBJ1-5; 7 nucleotides line up with TRBD1. This CDR3 is built from 17 residues. Per germline, CDR1 SEHNR and CDR2 FQNEAQ (reference sequence). The CDR3 bases are TGTTCCAGCAGCAAAGGGGCGAGAGGGGGCCTAGATCAGCCCCAGCATTTT. Residues: CSSSKGARGGLDQPQHF.

The genes are TRBV2 and TRBJ2-7; the D gene is possibly TRBD1 (6 bases). Deletions cut 8 bases from V and 3 bases from J, with 17 bases between. Germline CDR1 reads SNHLY; CDR2 reads FYNNEI. The CDR3 consists of 14 residues. As DNA, the CDR3 is TGTGCCAGCGGTGGGGGCATCACTCTCTACGAGCAGTACTTC. Protein sequence: CASGGGITLYEQYF.

V gene TRBV7-9 combines with J gene TRBJ2-1, with TRBD1 matching over 11 bases. Germline V CDR1 and CDR2: SEHNR, FQNEAQ (reference sequence). The CDR3 is 16 amino acids. J lost 6 bases, V lost 1 base, and 5 bases had no gene match. The CDR3 region is CASSLVGQGARNEQFF. The CDR3 region has the DNA TGTGCCAGCAGCTTAGTTGGACAGGGGGCGCGCAATGAGCAGTTCTTC.

The chain is built from TRBV5-4 and TRBJ2-3, with TRBD1 identical over 10 bases. V dropped 6 bases and J dropped 0; count of bases not matched to a gene: 10. The CDR3 sequence is 17 residues long. Germline V gene lookup returns CDR1 SGHNT and CDR2 YYREEE (reference sequence). CDR3 nucleotide sequence: TGTGCCAGCAACTCCGGGACAGGGGTCTTGAGCACAGATACGCAGTATTTT. Residues: CASNSGTGVLSTDTQYF.

This clone was counted between two and nine times. The chain is built from TRBV30 and TRBJ1-1, with D perhaps matching TRBD1 (6 bases). Germline CDR1 is GTSNPN and CDR2 is SVGIG (reference sequence). The CDR3 covers 13 residues. With 4 bases removed from V and 1 base from J, the gap between germline ends came to 10 bases. The CDR3 DNA reads as TGTGCCTGGACTAGGACAGCGAACACTGAAGCTTTCTTT. It codes for CAWTRTANTEAFF.